The 7 T cell receptor beta chains in this list originate from one sample, sequenced in a study of T cell repertoires in cytomegalovirus infection (dated by TCRdb to between 2018 and 2020). Sequencing instrument: Illumina HiSeq 1500. TCRdb reprocessed the public reads (quality trimming at Q25 with fastp, clone calling with MiXCR) and kept in-frame beta chains. Under each unique CDR3 protein, matching rows form one entry showing the most common genes and DNA. The sample table lists around 450,000 distinct CDR3 sequences, roughly 30% of them with a count of one. Together, the top ten hold roughly 15% of the sample. The source material was PBMCs. Every receptor here comes from a human donor in good health (CMV status not recorded). Some clones in this sample may be carry-over from other donors' samples.

Turning to this clonotype: A single base separates this from a much larger clone, so it may be a read error. V is TRBV11-2 and J is TRBJ1-1; D is undetermined. CDR3 length equals 15 residues. The germline V gene has CDR1 SGHAT and CDR2 FQNNGV. CDR3 protein: CASSLHLAMNTEALF. As DNA, the CDR3 is TGTGCCAGCAGCTTACATCTGGCGATGAACACTGAAGCTTTATTT.

On this clonotype: An end of the junction differs from the germline gene, which may be a read error. The chain combines TRBV7-2 with TRBJ2-1, with 7 bases lining up with TRBD1. The CDR3 spans 12 residues. The V gene's germline CDR1 is SGHTA and CDR2 FQGNSA. The CDR3 DNA reads as TGTGCCAGCTGCTCTCAGGGGGTATATCGGTTATTC. It codes for CASCSQGVYRLF.

This clonotype was seen more than once but under ten times. The rearrangement joins TRBV27 to TRBJ2-3, with D perhaps given as TRBD1 or TRBD2 (7 bases each). Trimming stripped 6 bases from V and 7 bases from J, with 17 bases between. The CDR3 is 14 residues long. Germline V gene lookup returns CDR1 MNHEY and CDR2 SMNVEV (reference sequence). Here the CDR3 DNA reads TGTGCCAGCAGACCCAGGGGGGGGCTATATACGCAGTATTTT. This sequence encodes CASRPRGGLYTQYF.

The chain has TRBV6-5 and TRBJ2-4; D could derive from TRBD1 or TRBD2 (5 bases each). The germline gives CDR1 MNHEY, CDR2 SVGAGI. The CDR3 runs to 16 residues. Trimming removed 6 bases at V and 0 bases at J, with 15 bases between. This CDR3 reads CASRESRGQAKNIQYF. In nucleotides, the CDR3 is TGTGCCAGCAGAGAGTCGAGGGGCCAAGCCAAAAACATTCAGTACTTC.

This clonotype appeared a few times. This chain joins TRBV7-2 and TRBJ1-3, with D hard to call. Germline V gene lookup returns CDR1 SGHTA and CDR2 FQGNSA. The CDR3 runs 14 residues. Trimming shortened V by 4 bases and J by 4 bases, and 11 bases separated the two germline ends. The CDR3 DNA is TGTGCCAGCAGCTCAGCCTGGGGAGGAAACACCATATATTTT. It codes for CASSSAWGGNTIYF.

The chain combines TRBV7-9 with TRBJ2-5, with D possibly being TRBD1 (6 bases). This CDR3 has 15 residues. V was clipped by 1 base and J by 3 bases, with 12 bases between them. Germline CDR1 SEHNR, CDR2 FQNEAQ (reference sequence). This CDR3 is CASSLGSQGEETQYF. The DNA of the CDR3 is TGTGCCAGCAGCTTAGGGTCACAGGGAGAAGAGACCCAGTACTTC.

This clonotype was seen many times. V gene TRBV7-2 combines with J gene TRBJ2-2; 7 bases map to TRBD1. The CDR3 spans 16 residues. Germline V gives CDR1 SGHTA, CDR2 FQGNSA. Trimming took 3 bases from V and 0 from J; bases not matched to a gene: 4. CDR3 residues: CASSFTGTANTGELFF. CDR3 bases: TGTGCCAGCAGCTTCACCGGGACAGCGAACACCGGGGAGCTGTTTTTT.